These 27 T cell receptor beta chains were sequenced from one sample in a study of T cells in Graves' hyperthyroidism and ophthalmopathy. Amplified TCR beta CDR3 regions derived from RNA transcripts. The study used the HTBI primer set for a first-round RT-PCR of the TCR CDR3. Each CDR3 protein is one row after TCRdb ran MiXCR on the multiplex PCR reads. This table has 250,000 to 300,000 distinct CDR3 sequences, around 20% appearing once. Sequencing was performed on blood. The origin of the receptors is a man aged 45-65 years with Graves' ophthalmopathy.

V and J are TRBV5-1 and TRBJ1-5; TRBD1 aligns across 9 bases. The CDR3 has 13 amino acids. Germline CDR1 is SGHRS and CDR2 is YFSETQ. V was pared by 5 bases and J by 8 bases, with 5 bases of the junction left unmatched. CDR3 DNA sequence: TGCGCCAGCAGACCGGGACAGGGAGAGCCCCAGCATTTT. Translated, it gives CASRPGQGEPQHF.

At least ten counts were recorded for this clonotype. This rearrangement joins TRBV20-1 to TRBJ2-1, with 7 nucleotides matching TRBD2. The trim removed 1 base at V and 4 bases at J, leaving 10 bases unmatched. Germline loops: CDR1 DFQATT, CDR2 SNEGSKA (reference sequence). This CDR3 has 16 residues. CDR3 bases: TGCAGTGCTAGAGGTCCGGGCCAGCGGGATTACAATGAGCAGTTCTTC. This encodes CSARGPGQRDYNEQFF.

As regards this clonotype: This could be a read error, since a much larger clone is one nucleotide away. This chain joins TRBV12-3 or TRBV12-4 and TRBJ2-7; 9 nucleotides line up with TRBD1. The CDR3 extends over 15 amino acids. The CDR3 here is CAISLFGQGTYEQYF. The CDR3 nucleotides read TGTGCCATCAGTTTGTTCGGACAGGGGACCTACGAGCAGTACTTC.

Many counts were recorded for this clonotype. This rearrangement joins TRBV7-2 to TRBJ2-3, with 7 bases fitting TRBD2. This CDR3 has 17 residues. CDR1 is SGHTA, CDR2 FQGNSA, per germline. Trimming removed 5 bases from V and 1 base from J; junction bases left unmatched: 12. Here the CDR3 DNA reads TGTGCCAGCAGCCTCCAGGGAGCGGGATCAGGCACAGATACGCAGTATTTT. Its translation is CASSLQGAGSGTDTQYF.

The gene calls are TRBV7-2 and TRBJ2-1; 10 bases fit TRBD2. This CDR3 region has 16 residues. The germline gives CDR1 SGHTA, CDR2 FQGNSA. V trimming: 5 bases; J trimming: 2 bases; junction bases outside the gene matches: 6. As DNA, the CDR3 is TGTGCCAGCAGCCCAGATCTAGCGGGGGCCTACAATGAGCAGTTCTTC. Translation: CASSPDLAGAYNEQFF.

Remarks on this clonotype: The germline gene is not matched at one end of the junction; a read error may be the cause. The gene calls are TRBV19 and TRBJ2-7, with TRBD1 matching over 7 bases. Germline V CDR1 and CDR2: LNHDA, SQIVND (reference sequence). The CDR3 covers 13 residues. CDR3 nucleotide sequence: TGTGCCAGTGGTATCCAGGGGGATTACGAGCAGTACTTC. This sequence encodes CASGIQGDYEQYF.

In its sample, this clonotype was seen many times. The V gene is TRBV10-3, the J gene TRBJ2-7; D might be TRBD1 (6 bases). This CDR3 contains 16 residues. Germline V lookup: CDR1 ENHRY, CDR2 SYGVKD. V was shortened by 2 bases and J by 4 bases, with 18 bases between the two germline ends. The CDR3 region has the DNA TGTGCCATCAGTGAGCCGAGGACGGGACACCTTTACGAGCAGTACTTC. Protein: CAISEPRTGHLYEQYF.

This clonotype came up a few times. This chain's CDR3 is CASSLDPGGKTQYF. The CDR3 coding sequence is TGTGCCAGCAGCTTAGATCCTGGGGGGAAGACCCAGTACTTC. V and J are TRBV11-2 and TRBJ2-5, with D possibly being TRBD2 (6 bases). The germline V gene has CDR1 SGHAT and CDR2 FQNNGV. Trimming shortened V by 0 bases and J by 6 bases, and 11 bases separated the two germline ends. The CDR3 is made up of 14 amino acids.

The table lists this clonotype with many counts. The chain links TRBV4-1 to TRBJ1-2; D unclear. V was trimmed by 0 bases and J by 3 bases, leaving 5 bases between them. The CDR3 spans 13 residues. Germline CDR1 is MGHRA and CDR2 is YSYEKL. The DNA of the CDR3 is TGCGCCAGCAGCCAAGAGGTACACTATGGCTACACCTTC. This gives the protein CASSQEVHYGYTF.

The table lists this clonotype with many counts. The chain employs TRBV2 and TRBJ2-7, with unresolved D. There are 15 residues in the CDR3. V dropped 2 bases and J dropped 1 base, with 12 bases sitting between them. Germline lookup yields CDR1 SNHLY and CDR2 FYNNEI. The CDR3, as DNA: TGTGCCAGCAGTGAACACCCAGACGTATCCTACGAGCAGTACTTC. Translation: CASSEHPDVSYEQYF.

V usage is TRBV7-9 and J usage is TRBJ1-5; D not resolved. CDR1 is SEHNR, CDR2 FQNEAQ, per germline (reference sequence). V lost 8 bases, J lost 4 bases, and 9 bases lay in between. The CDR3 is made up of 12 amino acids. The CDR3 here is CASGSGNQPQHF. The CDR3 DNA follows: TGTGCCAGCGGTTCTGGGAATCAGCCCCAGCATTTT.

The J gene is TRBJ2-1, the V gene TRBV19; 13 bases are a match to TRBD2. From germline, CDR1 is LNHDA and CDR2 SQIVND (reference sequence). The trim removed 6 bases at V and 10 bases at J, leaving 6 bases unmatched. CDR3 length: 14 amino acids. The CDR3 spells CASSRTSGSGEQFF. The CDR3 bases are TGTGCCAGTAGCCGGACTAGCGGGAGCGGGGAGCAGTTCTTC.

Worth noting for this clonotype: It may be a read error: a sequence one base away is much more abundant. CDR3 sequence reads: CASTQEKNYGYTF. CDR3 coding DNA: TGTGCCAGCACCCAAGAAAAGAACTATGGCTACACCTTC. The V and J genes are TRBV2 and TRBJ1-2; no firm D call. V lost 7 bases and J 2 bases, leaving 11 bases between the germline ends. CDR3 length equals 13 residues. From germline, CDR1 is SNHLY and CDR2 FYNNEI. Full variable domain (outside the CDR3, taken from reference TRBV2 and TRBJ1-2): EPEVTQTPSHQVTQMGQEVILRCVPISNHLYFYWYRQILGQKVEFLVSFYNNEISEKSEIFDDQFSVERPDGSNFTLKIRSTKLEDSAMYFCASTQEKNYGYTFGSGTRLTVV.

In its sample, this clonotype was seen many times. The genes are TRBV15 and TRBJ1-4, with 8 bases lining up with TRBD1. Unmatched junction bases numbered 2, after V lost 0 bases and J lost 8 bases. The V gene's germline CDR1 is LNHNV and CDR2 YYDKDF (reference sequence). This CDR3 region has 14 residues. This CDR3 is CATSRDRGPEKLFF. The DNA of the CDR3 is TGTGCCACCAGCAGAGACAGGGGGCCAGAAAAACTGTTTTTT.

Many counts were recorded for this clonotype. V usage is TRBV12-3 or TRBV12-4 and J usage is TRBJ2-5; 11 bases line up with TRBD2. Trimming at V came to 6 bases and at J to 6 bases, leaving 9 bases not matched to a gene. The CDR3 is 15 amino acids. The CDR3 DNA reads TGTGCCAGCAGCGCTCTAGCGGGAGGTTCGAAGACCCAGTACTTC. Its protein product is CASSALAGGSKTQYF.

At least ten counts were recorded for this clonotype. This chain joins TRBV12-3 or TRBV12-4 and TRBJ2-1; 8 positions agree with TRBD2. This CDR3 contains 16 residues. V lost 7 bases, J lost 5 bases, and 13 bases stayed unmatched. CDR3 nucleotide sequence: TGTGCCAGCACCCCGTCCGACGGGAGGGTGGACAATGAGCAGTTCTTC. Its translation: CASTPSDGRVDNEQFF.

This clonotype was observed at least ten times. This chain connects TRBV3-1 to TRBJ1-1; D possibly corresponds to TRBD1 (5 bases). Germline loops: CDR1 LGHDT, CDR2 YNNKEL (reference sequence). CDR3 size: 14 residues. V was cut by 1 base and J by 10 bases, with 16 bases left in between. The CDR3 here is CASSQGTGLGGAFF. CDR3 coding DNA: TGTGCCAGCAGCCAAGGGACGGGGCTGGGAGGAGCTTTCTTT.

This clonotype came up many times. The genes are TRBV30 and TRBJ2-3, with D hard to call. There are 12 residues in the CDR3. CDR1 and CDR2 from the germline V gene are GTSNPN and SVGIG (reference sequence). V was pared by 3 bases and J by 1 base, with 5 bases between. CDR3 sequence: CAWRDRTDTQYF. CDR3 DNA sequence: TGTGCCTGGAGGGACCGCACAGATACGCAGTATTTT.

This clonotype has more than one count but fewer than ten. As DNA, the CDR3 is TGCAGTGCTACGCGGCCCCGGACAGGGGGGGGCGATCAGCCCCAGCATTTT. Protein product: CSATRPRTGGGDQPQHF. The chain employs TRBV20-1 and TRBJ1-5, with TRBD1 identical over 10 bases. V gave up 4 bases and J gave up 5 bases; unmatched junction bases: 14. The length of the CDR3 is 17 residues. Germline values: CDR1 DFQATT, CDR2 SNEGSKA (reference sequence).

In its sample, this clonotype was seen many times. The V and J genes are TRBV6-2 or TRBV6-3 and TRBJ2-7, with 7 bases that match TRBD1. CDR3 length: 17 amino acids. Unmatched junction bases numbered 18, after V lost 6 bases and J lost 4 bases. Per germline, CDR1 MNHEY and CDR2 SVGEGT. DNA of the CDR3: TGTGCCAGCAGACGCGACCGTGGGACAGTTCCACTTTACGAGCAGTACTTC. It codes for CASRRDRGTVPLYEQYF.

This clonotype was recorded many times. The chain couples TRBV6-2 or TRBV6-3 to TRBJ1-4; D is uncertain. This CDR3 has 17 amino acids. Trimming pared 0 bases from V and 0 bases from J, leaving 11 bases between. Germline-derived CDR1 and CDR2 are MNHEY and SVGEGT. The CDR3 loop reads CASSYSTPGATNEKLFF. CDR3 bases: TGTGCCAGCAGTTACTCAACACCAGGTGCAACTAATGAAAAACTGTTTTTT.

This rearrangement joins TRBV15 to TRBJ1-5; the match to TRBD1 covers 11 bases. The germline V gene has CDR1 LNHNV and CDR2 YYDKDF (reference sequence). J was trimmed by 7 bases and V by 0 bases; bases with no gene match: 2. This CDR3 spans 15 amino acids. This CDR3 reads CATSREGTGGQPQHF. CDR3 DNA sequence: TGTGCCACCAGCAGAGAGGGGACAGGGGGACAGCCCCAGCATTTT.

This chain joins TRBV28 and TRBJ1-5; 7 bases line up with TRBD1. Losses at the gene ends were 7 bases for V and 7 bases for J; bases not matched to a gene: 10. Germline lookup yields CDR1 MDHEN and CDR2 SYDVKM. The CDR3 is made up of 14 amino acids. The DNA of the CDR3 is TGTGCCAGCACCACCGGGGACAGAGTGCAGCCCCAGCATTTT. Encoded protein: CASTTGDRVQPQHF.

This chain joins TRBV6-2 or TRBV6-3 and TRBJ2-3; 12 nucleotides align to TRBD2. The CDR3 consists of 17 residues. Per the germline V gene, CDR1 is MNHEY and CDR2 is SVGEGT. J was trimmed by 6 bases and V by 6 bases; bases with no gene match: 13. In DNA, the CDR3 is TGTGCCAGCAGCCGCTACCCACTAGCGGGAGGATCTGATACGCAGTATTTT. It is translated as CASSRYPLAGGSDTQYF.

This chain connects TRBV19 to TRBJ1-5; no reliable D call. The CDR3 has 15 residues. Trimming stripped 3 bases from V and 0 bases from J, with 9 bases between. Germline values: CDR1 LNHDA, CDR2 SQIVND (reference sequence). The CDR3 DNA sequence: TGTGCCAGTAGTATCCAGGAGAATAGCAATCAGCCCCAGCATTTT. This codes for CASSIQENSNQPQHF. Filled out from reference TRBV19 and TRBJ1-5, the complete variable domain reads DGGITQSPKYLFRKEGQNVTLSCEQNLNHDAMYWYRQDPGQGLRLIYYSQIVNDFQKGDIAEGYSVSREKKESFPLTVTSAQKNPTAFYLCASSIQENSNQPQHFGDGTRLSIL.

The table lists this clonotype with a few counts. The chain has TRBV11-3 and TRBJ2-2; unclear D gene. The CDR3 has 15 amino acids. Trimming shortened V by 4 bases and J by 6 bases, and 15 bases separated the two germline ends. Germline CDR1 and CDR2: SGHNT and YENEEA. The chain's CDR3 is CASSSGPSTAGELFF. CDR3 DNA sequence: TGTGCCAGCAGCTCCGGCCCATCGACCGCCGGGGAGCTGTTTTTT.

This clonotype has ten or more counts. The rearrangement joins TRBV30 to TRBJ2-5, with D possibly called TRBD1 or TRBD2 (6 bases each). This CDR3 region has 14 residues. Trimming took 5 bases from V and 5 from J, leaving 18 bases between them. Per germline, CDR1 GTSNPN and CDR2 SVGIG (reference sequence). Here the CDR3 DNA reads TGTGCCTGGGATACGACCGGGGGCGGGGAGACCCAGTACTTC. Translation: CAWDTTGGGETQYF.